Given below is one TCR beta chain in context. These data come from a study of OX40 agonist ivuxolimab in advanced cancers. Study overall: The patients' treatment was ivuxolimab, an agonistic anti-OX40 (CD134) antibody. Checkpoint inhibitors had been given previously to roughly 40% of patients.

Samples of blood were obtained at baseline, on cycle 4 day 1, and on cycle 7 day 1. Only in-frame clones appear in the TCRdb table, and some are missing; sequencing was by immunoSEQ multiplex PCR. The data hold 80,000 to 95,000 clones, with 92% observed a single time. The germline CDR1 and CDR2 sequences are SGHNT and YENEEA. V dropped 3 bases and J dropped 1 base, with 6 bases sitting between them. The CDR3 is made up of 14 amino acids. The V and J genes are TRBV11-3 and TRBJ2-2; D is ambiguous. This sequence originates from an adult with an advanced solid tumor such as melanoma, head and neck, liver or kidney cancer. Source: CD4+ or CD8+ T cells sorted from blood, taken in a trial of the OX40 agonist ivuxolimab. The CDR3 region has the DNA TGTGCCAGCAGCTTTGATGGGAACACCGGGGAGCTGTTTTTT. Protein sequence: CASSFDGNTGELFF.